These T cell receptor beta chains were read from a single sample in a study of T cell changes during pregnancy in multiple sclerosis. Clones were read by immunoSEQ multiplex PCR, and TCRdb kept only the in-frame ones, dropping some. Among about 120,000 clones, 85% to 95% were seen once, and the ten largest hold roughly 6.2%. Sequenced here: peripheral blood, sampled before pregnancy. The receptors stem from a female donor with multiple sclerosis, enrolled in a pregnancy study. Both conserved end residues are part of each CDR3. Fields, in order: J gene, V gene, CDR3 protein.

j_gene: TRBJ1-6
v_gene: TRBV11-1
CDR3aa: CASSLTGANSPLHF

j_gene: TRBJ2-7
v_gene: TRBV6-1
CDR3aa: CASSVESYEQYF

j_gene: TRBJ1-2
v_gene: TRBV7-3
CDR3aa: CASSLETGNYGYTF

j_gene: TRBJ2-7
v_gene: TRBV5-1
CDR3aa: CASSLRLAGSFEQYF

j_gene: TRBJ2-7
v_gene: TRBV7-9
CDR3aa: CASSHLQGAAYEQYF

j_gene: TRBJ1-5
v_gene: TRBV28
CDR3aa: CASSNSDRLGQPQHF

j_gene: TRBJ2-5
v_gene: TRBV15
CDR3aa: CATSRGFGGETQYF

j_gene: TRBJ2-1
v_gene: TRBV10-3
CDR3aa: CAISESYRAGESYNEQFF

j_gene: TRBJ2-7
v_gene: TRBV5-1
CDR3aa: CASSSRDSYEQYF

j_gene: TRBJ2-4
v_gene: TRBV6-1
CDR3aa: CASSEVQGLARYIQYF

j_gene: TRBJ1-2
v_gene: TRBV28
CDR3aa: CASIFQGGDYGYTF

j_gene: TRBJ1-5
v_gene: TRBV5-1
CDR3aa: CASSLGAGSNQPQHF